This T cell receptor (beta chain) appears in the sequencing data of a study of blood T cell repertoires in COVID-19. About the study: Donors in the United States, Italy and Spain gave samples during acute or convalescent COVID-19. T cells, B-cell-depleted T cells, or PBMCs supplied cDNA or gDNA.

CDR3 size: 17 residues. In the original analysis: Counts of nucleated cells, estimated from reference gene primer amplification, were obtained. Profiled with immunoSEQ multiplex PCR; TCRdb holds only in-frame clones, not every one. V, J and clone size are taken as reported in that table, and D and trimming were inferred from the DNA itself. Among about 140,000 clones listed, just over 85% were seen once. Sequenced input: peripheral blood. This receptor was identified in a woman aged 55-69 years with acute or convalescent COVID-19. The chain combines TRBV21-1 with TRBJ1-5. TRBV21-1 is labeled a pseudogene. The CDR3 region is CAHSGLPPLFFNQPQHF. The CDR3 DNA reads TGTGCCCATAGCGGCCTACCGCCCCTCTTTTTCAATCAGCCCCAGCATTTT.